One sample yielded the 7 T cell receptor beta chains listed below, sequenced in a study of cytomegalovirus exposure and HLA in healthy donors (dated by TCRdb to 2015 to 2018). The protocol used for the library was the immunoSEQ multiplex PCR assay. The clones in this table, taken by TCRdb from immuneACCESS, are in-frame only. Not every clone is retained; where verified, under half of the shortfall comes from an unresolved V gene, and the cause of the rest is unknown. The sample data list roughly 48,000 clones, and approximately 93% of these were observed just once. Around 8% of the sample is taken by the ten largest. Sequencing was carried out using PBMCs. Receptors originate from a woman younger than 35 in good health and CMV-seropositive.

The V call is TRBV4-1, the J call TRBJ2-1; the match to TRBD2 covers 12 bases. The V segment lost 3 bases and the J segment 4 bases; nucleotides outside the gene matches: 4. Germline V lookup: CDR1 MGHRA, CDR2 YSYEKL. This CDR3 spans 16 amino acids. The CDR3 DNA follows: TGCGCCAGCAGCCACTTGACTAGCGGGGGATACAATGAGCAGTTCTTC. Its translation is CASSHLTSGGYNEQFF.

V gene TRBV5-1 combines with J gene TRBJ2-7, with D possibly being TRBD1 (6 bases). This CDR3 has 14 amino acids. The germline V gene encodes CDR1 SGHRS and CDR2 YFSETQ. Deletions cut 5 bases from V and 7 bases from J, with 19 bases between. The CDR3 DNA reads as TGCGCCAGCAGGAGCCCGACAGGATCCATGGAGCAGTACTTC. This sequence encodes CASRSPTGSMEQYF.

The J gene is TRBJ2-6, the V gene TRBV5-1; 11 positions match TRBD1. The CDR3 length is 18 residues. Germline loops: CDR1 SGHRS, CDR2 YFSETQ. The junction had 8 bases not matched to a gene; V was cut back by 4 bases and J by 2 bases. The CDR3 sequence: CASSPHWTGGAGANVLTF. DNA of the CDR3: TGCGCCAGCAGCCCTCATTGGACAGGGGGCGCTGGGGCCAACGTCCTGACTTTC.

V is TRBV11-2 and J is TRBJ1-3; 10 bases map to TRBD1. V shed 5 bases and J 2 bases; nucleotides not matched to a gene: 9. Looked up from germline, CDR1 is SGHAT and CDR2 is FQNNGV. CDR3 size: 17 residues. The CDR3 DNA reads as TGTGCCAGCAGCATCGGTCCCGGGACAGGGGCTGGAAACACCATATATTTT. Translating gives CASSIGPGTGAGNTIYF.

The chain uses TRBV6-4 and TRBJ2-2; D call uncertain. The CDR3 is 13 amino acids. The germline gives CDR1 MRHNA, CDR2 SNTAGT. Trimming removed 9 bases at V and 1 base at J, with 9 bases between. The CDR3 protein is CASATRNTGELFF. CDR3 nucleotides: TGTGCCAGTGCGACAAGGAACACCGGGGAGCTGTTTTTT.

The V and J genes are TRBV10-3 and TRBJ1-2, with D maybe TRBD1 (6 bases). The CDR3 spans 13 residues. Germline CDR1 is ENHRY and CDR2 is SYGVKD. V dropped 7 bases and J dropped 5 bases, with 14 bases sitting between them. CDR3 protein: CAIMGAASYGYTF. The CDR3, as DNA: TGTGCCATCATGGGGGCGGCCAGTTATGGCTACACCTTC.

The CDR3: CASSSYRGSGETQYF. The CDR3 DNA follows: TGTGCCAGCAGTTCCTACAGGGGTTCAGGGGAGACCCAGTACTTC. V gene TRBV28 combines with J gene TRBJ2-5, with 7 bases that match TRBD1. This CDR3 spans 15 amino acids. CDR1 and CDR2 from the germline V gene are MDHEN and SYDVKM. The ends lost 4 bases at V and 5 bases at J; junction bases unmatched: 10. The whole variable domain, filled in from reference TRBV28 and TRBJ2-5, reads DVKVTQSSRYLVKRTGEKVFLECVQDMDHENMFWYRQDPGLGLRLIYFSYDVKMKEKGDIPEGYSVSREKKERFSLILESASTNQTSMYLCASSSYRGSGETQYFGPGTRLLVL.